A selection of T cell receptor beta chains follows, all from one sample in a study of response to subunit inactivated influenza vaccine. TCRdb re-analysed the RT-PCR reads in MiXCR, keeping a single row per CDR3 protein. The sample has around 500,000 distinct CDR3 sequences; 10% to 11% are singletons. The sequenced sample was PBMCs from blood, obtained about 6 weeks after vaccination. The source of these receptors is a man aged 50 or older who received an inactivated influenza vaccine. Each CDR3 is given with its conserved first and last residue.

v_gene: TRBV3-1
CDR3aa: CASSDQPGQGNSGANVLTF

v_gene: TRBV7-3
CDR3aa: CASSLRSTQGANEQFF

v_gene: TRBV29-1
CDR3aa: CSVEVGGQLTDTQYF

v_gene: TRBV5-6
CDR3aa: CASSTYSYEAFF

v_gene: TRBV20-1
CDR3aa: CSASPGERYQETQYF

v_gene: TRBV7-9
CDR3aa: CASSGDVRPFF

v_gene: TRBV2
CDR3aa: CASSGGQPDTQYF

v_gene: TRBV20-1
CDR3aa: CSATREGGHQETQYF

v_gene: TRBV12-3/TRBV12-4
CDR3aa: CASKLRGGQETQYF

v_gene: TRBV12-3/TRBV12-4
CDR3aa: CASSFLQETQYF

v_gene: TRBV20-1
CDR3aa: CSASLVRDSDGYTF

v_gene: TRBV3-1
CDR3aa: CASSLGTWGSGRGWNEQFF

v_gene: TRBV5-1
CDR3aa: CASSLGTGTSQETQYF

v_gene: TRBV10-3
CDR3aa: CAISDPGQRYEQYF

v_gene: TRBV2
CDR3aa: CASSTDRDRQYEQYF

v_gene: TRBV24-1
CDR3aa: CATSDPSAAPYNEQFF

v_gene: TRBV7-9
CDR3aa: CASSFGGEETQYF

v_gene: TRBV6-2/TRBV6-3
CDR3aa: CASSYGIPAGYNEQFF

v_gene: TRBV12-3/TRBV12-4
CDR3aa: CASSAVETSNQPQHF

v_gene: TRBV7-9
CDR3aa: CASSLGTEFYEQYF

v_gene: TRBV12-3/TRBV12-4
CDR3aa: CASSPSAVNSPLHF